This is a list of T cell receptor beta chains from one sample in a study of blood T cell repertoires in COVID-19. Profiling relied on immunoSEQ multiplex PCR, and the TCRdb table lists in-frame clones only, not all of them. This sample yields about 210,000 clones, of which 80% to 90% are seen a single time; roughly 5% belongs to the top ten. The sequencing input was peripheral blood. The receptors come from a woman of 80 years or more with acute or convalescent COVID-19. Each CDR3 is given with its conserved first and last residue. Fields, in order: CDR3 length, V gene, D gene, J gene, clone size, CDR3 protein, CDR3 DNA. A D gene is named only where the DNA matches it firmly. Expanded clones are given a class, and other clones once, few, many or no size at all.

>15|TRBV5-1|TRBD2|TRBJ2-1|few
CASSLALAGGNEQFF
TGCGCCAGCAGCTTGGCCCTAGCGGGGGGAAATGAGCAGTTCTTC
>16|TRBV6-2/TRBV6-3|.|TRBJ2-6|.
CASSYATISGANVLTF
TGTGCCAGCAGTTACGCGACAATTTCTGGGGCCAACGTCCTGACTTTC
>11|TRBV28|.|TRBJ1-1|.
CASILNTEAFF
TGTGCCAGCATCCTTAACACTGAAGCTTTCTTT
>11|TRBV7-9|.|TRBJ1-1|.
CASRVDSEAFF
TGTGCCAGCAGGGTGGACTCTGAAGCTTTCTTT
>15|TRBV18|TRBD1|TRBJ2-1|.
CASTMQGAAGNEQFF
TGTGCCAGCACGATGCAGGGGGCAGCCGGCAATGAGCAGTTCTTC
>14|TRBV6-5|TRBD2|TRBJ2-1|.
CASRIGLARNEQFF
TGTGCCAGCAGGATCGGACTAGCAAGGAATGAGCAGTTCTTC
>13|TRBV7-2|.|TRBJ2-1|.
CASSLGLVYEQFF
TGTGCCAGCAGCTTAGGGCTAGTCTATGAGCAGTTCTTC
>11|TRBV6-6|.|TRBJ1-1|.
CASSYANQAFF
TGTGCCAGCAGTTACGCGAACCAAGCTTTCTTT
>14|TRBV11-2|.|TRBJ2-7|.
CASSLGQGPYEQYF
TGTGCCAGCAGCTTAGGGCAGGGTCCCTACGAGCAGTACTTC
>13|TRBV18|.|TRBJ1-1|.
CASCRTANTEAFF
TGTGCCAGCTGCCGGACAGCGAACACTGAAGCTTTCTTT
>14|TRBV29-1|TRBD1|TRBJ1-2|.
CGINRDRESGGYTF
TGCGGAATTAACCGGGACAGGGAATCGGGTGGCTACACCTTC
>14|TRBV5-1|.|TRBJ2-1|.
CASSLAGEYNEQFF
TGCGCCAGCAGCTTGGCCGGGGAATACAATGAGCAGTTCTTC
>15|TRBV2|.|TRBJ1-1|few
CASSVRGTRNTEAFF
TGTGCCAGCAGTGTTCGGGGGACCCGGAACACTGAAGCTTTCTTT
>13|TRBV6-5|TRBD1|TRBJ1-2|.
CASSTGQGKGYTF
TGTGCCAGCAGTACCGGACAGGGGAAAGGCTACACCTTC
>14|TRBV7-5|.|TRBJ1-5|.
CARSLGRGNQPQHF
TGTGCCAGAAGCTTAGGTCGAGGCAATCAGCCCCAGCATTTT
>16|TRBV6-5|TRBD1|TRBJ2-2|.
CASSYQTGSNTGELFF
TGTGCCAGCAGTTACCAGACAGGGTCGAACACCGGGGAGCTGTTTTTT
>15|TRBV7-3|.|TRBJ2-2|.
CASSLGGSHSGELFF
TGTGCCAGCAGCTTAGGAGGGAGTCATAGCGGGGAGCTGTTTTTT
>13|TRBV7-2|TRBD2|TRBJ2-1|.
CASSNGLAGVEFF
TGTGCCAGCAGCAATGGACTAGCGGGAGTCGAGTTCTTC
>14|TRBV5-4|.|TRBJ2-5|.
CASTRSGGGETQYF
TGTGCCAGCACCAGATCCGGGGGTGGAGAGACCCAGTACTTC
>15|TRBV27|TRBD1|TRBJ2-2|.
CASRRGQSGTGELFF
TGTGCCAGCAGAAGGGGGCAGTCGGGAACCGGGGAGCTGTTTTTT
>14|TRBV28|.|TRBJ2-1|.
CASSPDLGGNEQFF
TGTGCCAGCAGCCCCGACTTGGGGGGCAATGAGCAGTTCTTC
>17|TRBV18|TRBD1|TRBJ2-5|.
CASSPWETPGGYETQYF
TGTGCCAGCTCACCATGGGAAACCCCAGGGGGATATGAGACCCAGTACTTC
>13|TRBV29-1|.|TRBJ1-1|few
CSGGQIMNTEAFF
TGCAGCGGTGGACAGATTATGAACACTGAAGCTTTCTTT
>14|TRBV5-1|.|TRBJ1-5|.
CASSLGPSEGPQHF
TGCGCCAGCAGCTTGGGACCTTCCGAGGGGCCCCAGCATTTT
>15|TRBV2|.|TRBJ2-3|.
CASSHREGTTDTQYF
TGTGCCAGCAGTCACAGGGAAGGGACCACAGATACGCAGTATTTT
>13|TRBV7-2|.|TRBJ1-3|once
CASSGSSGNTIYF
TGTGCCAGCAGCGGCTCCTCTGGAAACACCATATATTTT
>15|TRBV11-1|.|TRBJ2-1|.
CASSHPNGGVFWQFF
TGTGCCAGCAGCCACCCAAACGGCGGGGTCTTTTGGCAGTTCTTC
>16|TRBV7-2|TRBD2|TRBJ2-5|.
CASSRGLAVVQETQYF
TGTGCCAGCAGCCGCGGACTAGCGGTCGTACAAGAGACCCAGTACTTC